The rows below give T cell receptor beta chains drawn from one sample of a study of shared clonotypes between healthy human individuals. Profiling relied on immunoSEQ multiplex PCR, and the TCRdb table lists in-frame clones only, not all of them. The sample records approximately 530,000 clones, 95% to 96% being singletons. Sequences were obtained from naive CD4+ T cells sorted from blood. The receptors originated from a woman in her 30s in good health. Both conserved end residues are part of each CDR3. The order of the fields is J gene, clone size, V gene, D gene, CDR3 DNA, CDR3 protein. D genes are given only for firm matches. Only part of the rows carry a size: once, few, many, or a class if the clone is expanded.

TRBJ2-1,.,TRBV21-1,.,TGTGCCAGCATTCCAATTCGGGACAGGTACGAGCAGTTCTTC,CASIPIRDRYEQFF
TRBJ1-2,.,TRBV28,.,TGTGCCAGCAGTTTCGACAGATCAAACTATGGCTACACCTTC,CASSFDRSNYGYTF
TRBJ2-5,.,TRBV5-1,.,TGCGCCAGCAGCTTGGCCCAGGGGAAAGAGACCCAGTACTTC,CASSLAQGKETQYF
TRBJ2-7,.,TRBV28,TRBD2,TGTGCCAGCAGTGCTGGCGGGAGGCCTTCCTACGAGCAGTACTTC,CASSAGGRPSYEQYF
TRBJ2-2,.,TRBV11-3,TRBD1,TGTGCCAGCAGCTGGAACAGGGGGCGAGGCACCGGGGAGCTGTTTTTT,CASSWNRGRGTGELFF
TRBJ2-7,.,TRBV6-5,.,TGTGCCAGCAGTTACTCGAGTGATATAGCGTCCTACGAGCAGTACTTC,CASSYSSDIASYEQYF
TRBJ1-5,.,TRBV6-1,.,TGTGCCAGCAGTGAAGTAGGGAATCAGCCCCAGCATTTT,CASSEVGNQPQHF
TRBJ1-4,few,TRBV19,.,TGTGCCAGTAGTACAGGGGCGAGGACTAATGAAAAACTGTTTTTT,CASSTGARTNEKLFF
TRBJ2-7,.,TRBV10-3,.,TGTGCCATCACGGCAGGGTTGAACGAGCAGTACTTC,CAITAGLNEQYF
TRBJ2-7,.,TRBV25-1,.,TGTGCCAGCAGTGTTACAAGGTTGTCCTACGAGCAGTACTTC,CASSVTRLSYEQYF
TRBJ1-4,.,TRBV7-8,TRBD1,TGTGCCAGCAGCCGAGACAGGGAGGTGAAAAAACTGTTTTTT,CASSRDREVKKLFF